Listed below are T cell receptor beta chains from one sample, sequenced in a study of OX40 agonist ivuxolimab in advanced cancers. Assay: immunoSEQ multiplex PCR; the TCRdb copy retains only in-frame clones and omits some. The sample consists of some 80,000 clones, 80% to 90% of them appearing once. This specimen was CD4+ or CD8+ T cells sorted from blood, taken in a trial of the OX40 agonist ivuxolimab. The receptors derive from an adult with an advanced solid tumor such as melanoma, head and neck, liver or kidney cancer. CDR3s include the opening cysteine and the closing phenylalanine or tryptophan. A D gene is named only where the DNA matches it firmly. The listing skips clone size in some rows; elsewhere it reads once, few, many or a size class.

TGTGCCAGCAGTCGGTGGGAGAACACTGAAGCTTTCTTT CASSRWENTEAFF TRBJ1-1 . TRBV6-5 few
TGTGCCAGCTCACCATCAGGGACAAGAGAGCAGTTCTTC CASSPSGTREQFF TRBJ2-1 . TRBV18 .
TGTGCCAGCAGCCCCCTGGCCCGGACAGGGAATAATTCACCCCTCCACTTT CASSPLARTGNNSPLHF TRBJ1-6 TRBD1 TRBV14 .
TGTGCCAGCAGCCCCCGCCCAGAGGACAATGAGCAGTTCTTC CASSPRPEDNEQFF TRBJ2-1 . TRBV4-2 .
TGCGCCAGCAGCTTGGAAGGGGCAGGGCCTCACTCTGGGGCCAACGTCCTGACTTTC CASSLEGAGPHSGANVLTF TRBJ2-6 . TRBV5-1 .
TGTGCCAGCAGAGCGGAAGGAGTTGGCAACTATGGCTACACCTTC CASRAEGVGNYGYTF TRBJ1-2 . TRBV6-6 .
TGTGCCACTCGCACCGTCAGGGGTTCACCCCTCCACTTT CATRTVRGSPLHF TRBJ1-6 . TRBV6-5 few
TGTGCCAGTAGTCCGATGTATGACGTCGGGGCCAACGTCCTGACTTTC CASSPMYDVGANVLTF TRBJ2-6 . TRBV19 .
TGTGCCAGCAGCTTAAGTGGGGGCCGGACATTCTGGACGCAAGCTTTCTTT CASSLSGGRTFWTQAFF TRBJ1-1 . TRBV7-3 .
TGCGCCAGCAGCCAGTACTACAGGTCAACTAATGAAAAACTGTTTTTT CASSQYYRSTNEKLFF TRBJ1-4 . TRBV4-1 .
TGTGCCAGCAGGACCGATTCAGTAAACTATGGCTACACCTTC CASRTDSVNYGYTF TRBJ1-2 . TRBV5-6 .
TGTGCCAGAAGCCCGATCATGAACGGAGAGGAGCTGTTTTTT CARSPIMNGEELFF TRBJ2-2 . TRBV5-3 .
TGTGCCAGCAGTTTGGCCGACAGGGTTTATGGCTACACCTTC CASSLADRVYGYTF TRBJ1-2 TRBD1 TRBV28 .
TGTGCCAGCCTACTAACCGGGACAGGGAAAGGCTACACCTTC CASLLTGTGKGYTF TRBJ1-2 TRBD1 TRBV6-1 .
TGTGCCAGCAGCTTAGACAGGGGCACTGAAGCTTTCTTT CASSLDRGTEAFF TRBJ1-1 . TRBV11-3 few
TGTGCCAGTAGTACCCGGGACAGAGGGATCCAAGAGACCCAGTACTTC CASSTRDRGIQETQYF TRBJ2-5 TRBD1 TRBV19 .
TGTGCCAGCAGCACCGGACAGCGCACCGGGGAGCTGTTTTTT CASSTGQRTGELFF TRBJ2-2 . TRBV5-5 .
TGCAGCGTTGGGACAGGGGGTAACTATGGCTACACCTTC CSVGTGGNYGYTF TRBJ1-2 TRBD1 TRBV29-1 .
TGCGCCAGCAGCTTCCCGGACAGGAGCTACGAGCAGTACTTC CASSFPDRSYEQYF TRBJ2-7 TRBD1 TRBV5-1 .
TGCGCCAGCAGCTCGGGACAGGGGGGCTATGGCTACACCTTC CASSSGQGGYGYTF TRBJ1-2 TRBD1 TRBV5-1 .
TGTGCCAGCAGCTTGGTTGTCACCGGGGAGCTGTTTTTT CASSLVVTGELFF TRBJ2-2 . TRBV5-6 .
TGTGCCAACCGACGTCCCGGACAGGGGGAGTACGGCTACACCTTC CANRRPGQGEYGYTF TRBJ1-2 TRBD1 TRBV28 once
TGTGCCAGCAGCGTCCGGGACAGCTTCTATGGCTACACCTTC CASSVRDSFYGYTF TRBJ1-2 TRBD1 TRBV9 few
TGTGCCAGCAGCCCCCCGGGACAGGGGGGAACCGGGGAGCTGTTTTTT CASSPPGQGGTGELFF TRBJ2-2 TRBD1 TRBV9 once
TGTGCCAGCTCGCTTCAAGAGACCCAGTACTTC CASSLQETQYF TRBJ2-5 . TRBV18 .
TGTGCCAGCAGCCCCGGACGGGCCAAAAACATTCAGTACTTC CASSPGRAKNIQYF TRBJ2-4 . TRBV7-2 .
TGTGCCAGCAGCGCACAGGGGAGCTCCTACGAGCAGTACTTC CASSAQGSSYEQYF TRBJ2-7 TRBD1 TRBV9 .